This TCR beta chain derives from a study of shared clonotypes between healthy human individuals. The trim removed 10 bases at V and 1 base at J, leaving 0 bases unmatched. The CDR3 is made up of 13 amino acids. Germline V gives CDR1 SNHLY, CDR2 FYNNEI. TCRdb's table, derived via immunoSEQ multiplex PCR, lists solely in-frame clones and lacks some. The repertoire holds 450,000 to 500,000 clones, with 81% as singletons. This chain connects TRBV2 to TRBJ2-2; 10 nucleotides agree with TRBD2. This TCR was sampled from a woman aged 40 to 49 in good health. Some clones in this sample may be carry-over from other donors' samples. What was sequenced was PBMCs. The CDR3 region is CATSGRNTGELFF. The CDR3 nucleotides read TGTGCCACTAGCGGGAGGAACACCGGGGAGCTGTTTTTT.